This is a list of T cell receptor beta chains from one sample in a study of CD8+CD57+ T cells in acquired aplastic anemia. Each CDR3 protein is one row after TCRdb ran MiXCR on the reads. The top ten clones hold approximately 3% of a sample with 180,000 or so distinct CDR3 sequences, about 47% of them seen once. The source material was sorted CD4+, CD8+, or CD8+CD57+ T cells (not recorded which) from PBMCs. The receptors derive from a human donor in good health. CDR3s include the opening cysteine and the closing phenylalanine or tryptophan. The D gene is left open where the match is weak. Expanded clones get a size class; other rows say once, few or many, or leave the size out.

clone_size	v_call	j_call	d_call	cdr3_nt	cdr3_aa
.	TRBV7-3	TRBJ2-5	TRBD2	TGTGCCAGTGGACTAGCGGGAGTTGAGACCCAGTACTTC	CASGLAGVETQYF
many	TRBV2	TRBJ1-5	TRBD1	TGTGCCAGCGGGGGACAGGGGGCGTTAGGCCCTAATCAGCCCCAGCATTTT	CASGGQGALGPNQPQHF
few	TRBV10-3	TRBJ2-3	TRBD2	TGTGCCATCAGTGAGTCATCCGGGAGGGGGATAGGGACAGATACGCAGTATTTT	CAISESSGRGIGTDTQYF
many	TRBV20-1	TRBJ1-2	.	TGCAGTGCCCCCCGGGGGAAGGAAGGCTACACCTTC	CSAPRGKEGYTF
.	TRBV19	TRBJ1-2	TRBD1	TGTGCCAGTAACGGACAGGGAGGATATGGCTACACCTTC	CASNGQGGYGYTF
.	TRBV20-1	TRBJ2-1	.	TGCAGTGCTAGCGTCTCTGAAGATGAGCAGTTCTTC	CSASVSEDEQFF
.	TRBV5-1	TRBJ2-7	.	TGCGCCAGCAGCTCATCGGACGGGGGATACGAGCAGTACTTC	CASSSSDGGYEQYF
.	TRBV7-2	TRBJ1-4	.	TGTGCCAGCAGTTCGGGGAATGAAAAACTGTTTTTT	CASSSGNEKLFF
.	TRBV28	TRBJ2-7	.	TGTGCCAGCAGTTGGCTGCTAAAGGACAGCACCTACGAGCAGTACTTC	CASSWLLKDSTYEQYF
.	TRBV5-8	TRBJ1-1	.	TGTGCCAGCAGCTTGCAGGGAAAAGTGAACACTGAAGCTTTCTTT	CASSLQGKVNTEAFF
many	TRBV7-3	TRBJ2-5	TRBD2	TGTGCCAGCAGCGCCGGGACTAGCGGGGAGACCCAGTACTTC	CASSAGTSGETQYF
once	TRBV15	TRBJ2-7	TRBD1	TGTGCCACCAGCAGAGAAATAGCAGGGGGCGCTGGCTACGAGCGGTACTTC	CATSREIAGGAGYERYF
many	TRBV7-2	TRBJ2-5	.	TGTGCCAGCACCCAGGGGCCAGTCGAGACCCAGTACTTC	CASTQGPVETQYF
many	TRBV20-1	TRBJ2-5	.	TGCAGTGCTAGTGGTCTCCCACGGGGGAAAGAGACCCAGTACTTC	CSASGLPRGKETQYF
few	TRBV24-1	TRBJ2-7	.	TGTGCCACCAGTGAAGCAGGGGGGAACTACGAGCAGTACTTC	CATSEAGGNYEQYF
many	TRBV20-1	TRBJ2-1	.	TGCAGTGCTAATCGGGGTACTTACAATGAGCAGTTCTTC	CSANRGTYNEQFF
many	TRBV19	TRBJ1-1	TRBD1	TGTGCCAGTAGACCCGGATCGGGACAGGGAAGAAGTTACACTGAAGCTTTCTTT	CASRPGSGQGRSYTEAFF
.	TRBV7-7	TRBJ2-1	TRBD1	TGTGCTAGCAGCTCGGGACAGGGTGGCCCCTACAATGAGCAGTTCTTC	CASSSGQGGPYNEQFF
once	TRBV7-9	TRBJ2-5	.	TGTGCCAGCAGCCTGGGTAGGGTACCGGGGGAGACCCAGTACTTC	CASSLGRVPGETQYF
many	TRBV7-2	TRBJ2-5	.	TGTGCCAGCAGCTTGGACAGACAAGAGACCCAGTACTTC	CASSLDRQETQYF
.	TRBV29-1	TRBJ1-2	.	TGCAGCGTGGCAACACCGCACTACTATGGCTACACCTTC	CSVATPHYYGYTF
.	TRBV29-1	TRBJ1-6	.	TGCAGCGTCCAAGCCGACAGAAATAATTCACCCCTCCACTTT	CSVQADRNNSPLHF
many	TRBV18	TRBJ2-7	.	TGTGCCAGCTCGCCCCAAACCGACTACGAGCAGTACTTC	CASSPQTDYEQYF
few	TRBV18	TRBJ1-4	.	TGTGCCAGCTCACCAAGAACCGGGGAAAAACTGTTTTTT	CASSPRTGEKLFF
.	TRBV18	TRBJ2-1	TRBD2	TGTGCCAGCTCACCGGGGGGGAGCGATGAGCAGTTCTTC	CASSPGGSDEQFF
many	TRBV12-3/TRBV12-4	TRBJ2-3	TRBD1	TGTGCCAGCAGTTACGACAGGGGCACAGATACGCAGTATTTT	CASSYDRGTDTQYF
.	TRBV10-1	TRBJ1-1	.	TGCGCCAGCAGTGAGGAAAGAGGTTGGAACACTGAAGCTTTCTTT	CASSEERGWNTEAFF
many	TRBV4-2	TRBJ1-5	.	TGTGCCAGCAGCCAAGGGATGGATCAGCCCCAGCATTTT	CASSQGMDQPQHF
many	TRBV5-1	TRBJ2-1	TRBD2	TGCGCCAGCAGCTTGTTAGGGACTAGCGTATACAATGAGCAGTTCTTC	CASSLLGTSVYNEQFF
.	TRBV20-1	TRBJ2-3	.	TGCAGTGCCAGCGACGGTAGCACAGATACGCAGTATTTT	CSASDGSTDTQYF